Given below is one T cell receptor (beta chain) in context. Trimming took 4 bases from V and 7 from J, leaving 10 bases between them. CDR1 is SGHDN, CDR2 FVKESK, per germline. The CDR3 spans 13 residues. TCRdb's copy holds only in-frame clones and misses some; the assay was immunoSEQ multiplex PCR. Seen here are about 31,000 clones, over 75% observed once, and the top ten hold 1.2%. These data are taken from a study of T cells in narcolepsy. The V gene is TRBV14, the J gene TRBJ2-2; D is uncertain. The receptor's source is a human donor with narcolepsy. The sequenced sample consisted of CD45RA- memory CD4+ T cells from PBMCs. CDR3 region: CASSLRQVGELFF. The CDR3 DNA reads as TGTGCCAGCAGCCTCAGACAAGTCGGGGAGCTGTTTTTT.